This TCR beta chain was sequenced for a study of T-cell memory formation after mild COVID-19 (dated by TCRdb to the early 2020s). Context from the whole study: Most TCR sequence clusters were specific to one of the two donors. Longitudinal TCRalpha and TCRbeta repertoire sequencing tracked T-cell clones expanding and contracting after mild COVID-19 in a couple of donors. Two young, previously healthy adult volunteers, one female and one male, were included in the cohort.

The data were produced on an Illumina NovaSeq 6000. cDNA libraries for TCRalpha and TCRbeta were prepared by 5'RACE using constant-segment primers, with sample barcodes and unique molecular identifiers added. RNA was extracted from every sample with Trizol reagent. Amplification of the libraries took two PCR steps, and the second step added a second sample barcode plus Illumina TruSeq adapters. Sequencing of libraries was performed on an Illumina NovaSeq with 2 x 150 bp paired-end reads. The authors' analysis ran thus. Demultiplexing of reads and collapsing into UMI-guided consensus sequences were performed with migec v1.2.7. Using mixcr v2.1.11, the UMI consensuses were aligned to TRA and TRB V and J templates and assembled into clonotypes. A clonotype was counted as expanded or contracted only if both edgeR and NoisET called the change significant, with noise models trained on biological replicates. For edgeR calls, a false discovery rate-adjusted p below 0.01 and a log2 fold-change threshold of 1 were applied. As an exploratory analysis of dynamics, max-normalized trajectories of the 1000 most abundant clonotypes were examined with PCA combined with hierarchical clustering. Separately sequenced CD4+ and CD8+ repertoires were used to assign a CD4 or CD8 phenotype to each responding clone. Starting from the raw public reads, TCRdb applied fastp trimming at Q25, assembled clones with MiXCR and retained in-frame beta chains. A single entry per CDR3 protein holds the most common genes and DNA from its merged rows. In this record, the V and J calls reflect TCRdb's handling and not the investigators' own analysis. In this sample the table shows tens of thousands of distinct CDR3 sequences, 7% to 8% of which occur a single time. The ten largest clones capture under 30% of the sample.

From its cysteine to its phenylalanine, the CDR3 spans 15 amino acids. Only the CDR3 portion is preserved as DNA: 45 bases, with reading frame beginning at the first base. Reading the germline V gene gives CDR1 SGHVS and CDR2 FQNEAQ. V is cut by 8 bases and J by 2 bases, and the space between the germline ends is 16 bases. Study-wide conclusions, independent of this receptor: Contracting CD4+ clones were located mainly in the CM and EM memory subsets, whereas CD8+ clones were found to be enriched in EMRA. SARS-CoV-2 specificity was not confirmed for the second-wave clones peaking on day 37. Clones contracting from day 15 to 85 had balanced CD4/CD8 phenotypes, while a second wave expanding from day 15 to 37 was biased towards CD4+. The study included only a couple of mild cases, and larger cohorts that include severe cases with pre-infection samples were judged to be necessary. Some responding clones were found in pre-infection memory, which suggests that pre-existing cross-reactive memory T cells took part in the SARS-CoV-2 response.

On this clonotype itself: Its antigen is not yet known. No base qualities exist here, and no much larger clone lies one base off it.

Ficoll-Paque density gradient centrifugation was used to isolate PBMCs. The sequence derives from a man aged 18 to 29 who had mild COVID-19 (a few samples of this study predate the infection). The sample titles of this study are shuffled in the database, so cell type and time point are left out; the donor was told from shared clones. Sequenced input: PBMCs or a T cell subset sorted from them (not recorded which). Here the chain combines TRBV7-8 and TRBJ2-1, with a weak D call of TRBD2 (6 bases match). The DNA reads TGTGCCAGCGCAACCCTGGGGGGTCCCTACAATGAGCAGTTCTTC. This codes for CASATLGGPYNEQFF.